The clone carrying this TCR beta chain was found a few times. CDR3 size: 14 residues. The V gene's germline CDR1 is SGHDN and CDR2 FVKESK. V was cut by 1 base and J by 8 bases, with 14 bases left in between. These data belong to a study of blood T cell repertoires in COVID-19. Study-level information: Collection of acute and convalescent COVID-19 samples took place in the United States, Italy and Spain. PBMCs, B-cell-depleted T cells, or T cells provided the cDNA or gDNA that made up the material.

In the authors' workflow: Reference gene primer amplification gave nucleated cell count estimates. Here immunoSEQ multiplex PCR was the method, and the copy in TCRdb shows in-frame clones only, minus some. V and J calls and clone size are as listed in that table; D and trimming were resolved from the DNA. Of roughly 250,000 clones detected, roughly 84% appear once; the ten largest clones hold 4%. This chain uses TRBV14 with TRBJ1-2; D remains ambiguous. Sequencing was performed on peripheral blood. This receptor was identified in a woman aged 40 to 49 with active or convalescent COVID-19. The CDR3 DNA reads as TGTGCCAGCAGCCAAGGAACTCCCTGGGAGGGCTACACCTTC. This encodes CASSQGTPWEGYTF.